This entry lists 21 T cell receptor beta chains sequenced from one sample in a study of shared clonotypes between healthy human individuals. Generated by immunoSEQ multiplex PCR, the TCRdb table keeps only in-frame clones and is missing some. The table shows more than 400,000 clones, with 90% to 96% occurring only once. The specimen was naive CD4+ T cells sorted from blood. Regarding subset: CD45RA+ positively selected. Every receptor here comes from a woman in her 30s in good health.

The chain carries TRBV7-8 and TRBJ2-7, with no clear D. The CDR3 has 15 residues. Per germline, CDR1 SGHVS and CDR2 FQNEAQ. Trimming pared 1 base from V and 5 bases from J, leaving 15 bases between. The CDR3 protein is CASSLVGPELHEQYF. The CDR3 DNA follows: TGTGCCAGCAGCTTAGTAGGCCCGGAACTCCACGAGCAGTACTTC.

The V and J genes are TRBV10-3 and TRBJ2-7; D call uncertain. This CDR3 is built from 15 residues. Trimming shortened V by 6 bases and J by 0 bases, and 15 bases separated the two germline ends. Germline CDR1 is ENHRY and CDR2 is SYGVKD. This chain's CDR3 is CAIRDPTRSSYEQYF. CDR3 nucleotides: TGTGCCATCAGGGACCCCACCAGGAGCTCCTACGAGCAGTACTTC.

The chain combines TRBV28 with TRBJ2-6; D may be TRBD2 (5 bases). CDR3 size: 18 residues. Germline values: CDR1 MDHEN, CDR2 SYDVKM. The CDR3 loop is CATEASEGLLTGANVLTF. The CDR3 DNA follows: TGTGCTACTGAGGCAAGCGAGGGCCTACTAACTGGGGCCAACGTCCTGACTTTC.

The gene calls are TRBV6-1 and TRBJ1-2, with TRBD1 matching 7 bases. This CDR3 spans 17 amino acids. Germline V gene lookup returns CDR1 MNHNS and CDR2 SASEGT. The V and J ends lost 2 bases and 4 bases, in that order; junction bases with no gene match: 13. CDR3: CASSEHYEGATIYGYTF. The CDR3 DNA reads TGTGCCAGCAGTGAACATTACGAGGGGGCCACAATCTATGGCTACACCTTC.

The chain recombines TRBV15 with TRBJ2-3; no firm D call. Looked up from germline, CDR1 is LNHNV and CDR2 is YYDKDF (reference sequence). The CDR3 is 16 residues long. Trimming shortened V by 6 bases and J by 1 base, and 17 bases separated the two germline ends. The DNA of the CDR3 is TGTGCCACCAGTAATGGTTCCCCCCTTCGCACAGATACGCAGTATTTT. This encodes CATSNGSPLRTDTQYF.

The chain recombines TRBV28 with TRBJ1-5; D is perhaps TRBD1 (5 bases). Trimming removed 3 bases at V and 4 bases at J, with 13 bases between. The CDR3 runs to 15 residues. Germline-derived CDR1 and CDR2 are MDHEN and SYDVKM. The CDR3 sequence: CASSFRVPANQPQHF. In DNA form, the CDR3 reads TGTGCCAGCAGTTTCAGGGTACCGGCGAATCAGCCCCAGCATTTT.

V usage is TRBV2 and J usage is TRBJ2-7; 7 positions match TRBD1. Germline-derived CDR1 and CDR2 are SNHLY and FYNNEI. The CDR3 is made up of 13 amino acids. J gave up 3 bases and V 8 bases, and 7 bases lay outside the gene matches. The CDR3 coding sequence is TGTGCCAGCGGATCAACAGGGGTCTACGAGCAGTACTTC. It codes for CASGSTGVYEQYF.

The CDR3 loop is CASSEYGVGDEQYF. The CDR3 DNA reads as TGCGCCAGCAGTGAGTATGGGGTGGGGGACGAGCAGTACTTC. This chain connects TRBV10-1 to TRBJ2-7; possibly TRBD1 or TRBD2 for D (5 bases each). The CDR3 is 14 amino acids. The germline V gene encodes CDR1 WNHNN and CDR2 SYGVQD (reference sequence). V was pared by 1 base and J by 5 bases, with 12 bases between.

This clone has only one observation. V and J are TRBV28 and TRBJ1-1; no reliable D call. V shed 4 bases and J shed 4 bases, with 13 bases lying between them. Germline loops: CDR1 MDHEN, CDR2 SYDVKM. The CDR3 is made up of 14 amino acids. CDR3 DNA sequence: TGTGCCAGCAGTTCAGGACCGTTGGGCACTGAAGCTTTCTTT. Translated: CASSSGPLGTEAFF.

The rearrangement links TRBV13 to TRBJ2-7, with TRBD2 matching over 10 bases. The CDR3 consists of 15 residues. Germline V gene sequence: CDR1 PRHDT, CDR2 FYEKMQ (reference sequence). Trimming removed 6 bases from V and 3 bases from J; junction bases left unmatched: 8. The CDR3 DNA follows: TGTGCCAGCAGATCCAGCGGGAGGGCCGGCTACGAGCAGTACTTC. It translates to CASRSSGRAGYEQYF. The entire variable domain, with the rest obtained from reference TRBV13 and TRBJ2-7, is as follows: AAGVIQSPRHLIKEKRETATLKCYPIPRHDTVYWYQQGPGQDPQFLISFYEKMQSDKGSIPDRFSAQQFSDYHSELNMSSLELGDSALYFCASRSSGRAGYEQYFGPGTRLTVT.

The chain is built from TRBV11-3 and TRBJ2-3; tentative D call: TRBD1 (6 bases). CDR1 is SGHNT, CDR2 YENEEA, per germline. V lost 5 bases and J lost 2, with 11 bases in between. The CDR3 extends over 14 amino acids. CDR3 DNA: TGTGCCAGCAGCCAAGGACAGAACACAGATACGCAGTATTTT. It yields the protein CASSQGQNTDTQYF.

V is TRBV18 and J is TRBJ2-7; TRBD1 matches at 12 bases. The V gene's germline CDR1 is KGHSH and CDR2 LQKENI. The length of the CDR3 is 15 residues. The J segment lost 6 bases and the V segment lost 3 bases, leaving 6 bases of the junction unmatched. The CDR3 coding sequence is TGTGCCAGCTCACCGAGGGGACAGGGGGCGACCGAGCAGTACTTC. It encodes CASSPRGQGATEQYF.

The V and J genes are TRBV6-1 and TRBJ1-5, with 11 positions matching TRBD1. CDR3 length equals 14 residues. The germline CDR1 and CDR2 sequences are MNHNS and SASEGT. V lost 9 bases, J lost 6 bases, and 7 bases stayed unmatched. The CDR3: CASLRDRGGQPQHF. CDR3 DNA sequence: TGTGCCAGTTTACGGGACAGGGGGGGTCAGCCCCAGCATTTT.

The chain uses TRBV19 and TRBJ1-1; tentative D call: TRBD1 (6 bases). The length of the CDR3 is 14 residues. Trimming left V 7 bases short and J 5 bases short, with 17 bases between. Germline V lookup: CDR1 LNHDA, CDR2 SQIVND (reference sequence). Written as DNA, the CDR3 is TGTGCCAGTAATGAAAGGGGGTTAAAGACTGAAGCTTTCTTT. Translated, it gives CASNERGLKTEAFF.

The V call is TRBV6-6, the J call TRBJ2-7; D is unresolved. Trimming took off 6 bases at V and 4 bases at J, with 10 bases between the two ends. CDR3 length: 12 residues. Looked up from germline, CDR1 is MNHNY and CDR2 is SVGAGI (reference sequence). The CDR3 here is CASSQTPYEQYF. Here the CDR3 DNA reads TGTGCCAGCAGCCAAACACCTTACGAGCAGTACTTC.

This chain uses TRBV4-2 with TRBJ2-4; D ambiguous. The germline V gene encodes CDR1 LGHNA and CDR2 YNFKEQ. Trimming took 0 bases from V and 7 from J, leaving 10 bases between them. The CDR3 loop spans 14 amino acids. CDR3 coding DNA: TGTGCCAGCAGCCAAGAGCTCCCCGGGAACATTCAGTACTTC. Encoded protein: CASSQELPGNIQYF.

The chain employs TRBV6-5 and TRBJ2-7; 8 bases are a match to TRBD2. V dropped 0 bases and J dropped 4; count of bases not matched to a gene: 8. Per germline, CDR1 MNHEY and CDR2 SVGAGI. This CDR3 contains 16 residues. The chain's CDR3 is CASSYSGGRPYYEQYF. The CDR3 DNA reads TGTGCCAGCAGTTACTCTGGCGGGAGGCCCTATTACGAGCAGTACTTC.

The rearrangement joins TRBV11-2 to TRBJ1-1, with unresolved D. The V gene lost 3 bases and the J gene lost 0 bases, with 5 bases spanning the gap. The CDR3 totals 13 residues. Germline CDR1 reads SGHAT; CDR2 reads FQNNGV. The CDR3 bases are TGTGCCAGCAGCTTTGTCGTGAACACTGAAGCTTTCTTT. Translating gives CASSFVVNTEAFF.

The DNA of the CDR3 is TGTGCCAGCAGTGAAGCGTATGCGGGAGGGGGCGAGCAGTACTTC. As protein: CASSEAYAGGGEQYF. J is TRBJ2-7 and V is TRBV6-1; TRBD2 matches 9 bases. Germline V gene data show CDR1 as MNHNS and CDR2 as SASEGT. The CDR3 loop spans 15 amino acids. Losses at the gene ends were 0 bases for V and 6 bases for J; bases not matched to a gene: 6.

V and J are TRBV28 and TRBJ2-5; the match to TRBD2 covers 8 bases. The germline CDR1 and CDR2 sequences are MDHEN and SYDVKM. Losses at the gene ends were 3 bases for V and 1 base for J; bases not matched to a gene: 1. CDR3 length: 14 residues. CDR3 nucleotide sequence: TGTGCCAGCAGTTTGGCGGGAGGCCAAGAGACCCAGTACTTC. It specifies CASSLAGGQETQYF.

This clone has only one observation. The chain employs TRBV30 and TRBJ1-1, with 7 positions matching TRBD1. V dropped 8 bases and J dropped 7; count of bases not matched to a gene: 19. The CDR3 length is 15 residues. Germline V lookup: CDR1 GTSNPN, CDR2 SVGIG (reference sequence). CDR3: CATGGITQGTHEAFF. The CDR3 DNA follows: TGTGCCACTGGAGGAATAACACAGGGGACCCATGAAGCTTTCTTT.